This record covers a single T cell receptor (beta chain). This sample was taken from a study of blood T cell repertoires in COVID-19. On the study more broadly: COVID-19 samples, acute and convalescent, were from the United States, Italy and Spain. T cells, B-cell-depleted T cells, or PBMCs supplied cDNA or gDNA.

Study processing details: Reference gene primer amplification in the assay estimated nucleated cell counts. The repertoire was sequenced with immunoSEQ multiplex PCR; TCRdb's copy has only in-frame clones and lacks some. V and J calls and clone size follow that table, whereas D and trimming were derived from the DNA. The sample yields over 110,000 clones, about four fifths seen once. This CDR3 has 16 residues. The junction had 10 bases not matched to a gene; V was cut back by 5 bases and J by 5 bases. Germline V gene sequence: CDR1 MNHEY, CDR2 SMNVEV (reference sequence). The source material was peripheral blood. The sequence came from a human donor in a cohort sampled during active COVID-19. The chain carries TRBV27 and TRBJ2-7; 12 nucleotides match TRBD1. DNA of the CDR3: TGTGCCAGCAGTCCCGTGGGACAGGGGGCCCGCCACGAGCAGTACTTC. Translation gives CASSPVGQGARHEQYF.